This entry lists 12 T cell receptor beta chains sequenced from one sample in a study of shared clonotypes between healthy human individuals. Method: immunoSEQ multiplex PCR; TCRdb's copy keeps in-frame clones and lacks some. The sample yields about 1 million clones, roughly 80% seen once. The sample consisted of memory CD4+ T cells sorted from blood. Subset of the sample: CD45RA-negative fraction. These receptors were collected from a man aged 18 to 30 in good health.

The chain employs TRBV4-1 and TRBJ1-5; D remains unclear. The V end lost 0 bases, the J end lost 4 bases, and 22 bases lay between the germline ends. The CDR3 extends over 19 amino acids. Germline loops: CDR1 MGHRA, CDR2 YSYEKL. CDR3 residues: CASSQDPFLGEKRNQPQHF. CDR3 bases: TGCGCCAGCAGCCAAGATCCATTTTTGGGAGAAAAACGAAATCAGCCCCAGCATTTT.

The chain couples TRBV5-1 to TRBJ1-4, with TRBD1 identical over 11 bases. This CDR3 is 15 amino acids long. Germline CDR1 SGHRS, CDR2 YFSETQ. V lost 5 bases and J lost 8; bases outside the gene matches: 8. The CDR3 nucleotides are TGCGCCAGCAGTCGTACCGGGACAGGGGGAGAAAAACTGTTTTTT. It specifies CASSRTGTGGEKLFF.

V usage is TRBV2 and J usage is TRBJ1-5, with a tentative D call TRBD1 (6 bases). The germline V gene encodes CDR1 SNHLY and CDR2 FYNNEI. With 4 bases removed from V and 4 bases from J, the gap between germline ends came to 8 bases. There are 13 residues in the CDR3. The CDR3 coding sequence is TGTGCCAGCAGTGCCGACAGGAATCAGCCCCAGCATTTT. It specifies CASSADRNQPQHF.

The rearrangement uses TRBV9 and TRBJ1-3, with D uncertain. Trimming took off 5 bases at V and 4 bases at J, with 25 bases between the two ends. CDR1 and CDR2 (germline): SGDLS, YYNGEE. The CDR3 has 18 amino acids. The CDR3 here is CASSVSPRTPGGGNTIYF. The CDR3 region has the DNA TGTGCCAGCAGTGTCTCTCCCAGGACCCCGGGTGGCGGAAACACCATATATTTT.

The chain has TRBV9 and TRBJ2-5; the D call may be TRBD1 or TRBD2 (6 bases each). Germline CDR1 and CDR2: SGDLS and YYNGEE. Trimming stripped 3 bases from V and 7 bases from J, with 16 bases between. The CDR3 contains 14 residues. CDR3 sequence: CASSEGDFPGTQYF. The DNA of the CDR3 is TGTGCCAGCAGCGAGGGGGACTTCCCGGGGACCCAGTACTTC.

The CDR3 loop is CASSLEGTTNYGYTF. CDR3 nucleotide sequence: TGCGCCAGCAGCTTGGAAGGGACAACTAACTATGGCTACACCTTC. V is TRBV5-1 and J is TRBJ1-2; a possible D gene is TRBD1 (6 bases). V was pared by 0 bases and J by 0 bases, with 9 bases between. CDR3 length equals 15 residues. CDR1 and CDR2 from the germline V gene are SGHRS and YFSETQ.

The rearrangement uses TRBV14 and TRBJ2-1, with 8 bases matching TRBD2. The CDR3 sequence is 15 residues long. Germline trimming cut 4 bases from V and 4 bases from J; bases unmatched to any gene: 6. From germline, CDR1 is SGHDN and CDR2 FVKESK. The CDR3 loop is CASSPLAGSYNEQFF. CDR3 DNA: TGTGCCAGCAGCCCTCTAGCGGGCTCATACAATGAGCAGTTCTTC.

The genes are TRBV5-1 and TRBJ2-1, with 7 bases matching TRBD2. The germline CDR1 and CDR2 sequences are SGHRS and YFSETQ. The CDR3 consists of 15 residues. Trimming took 1 base from V and 8 from J; bases not matched to a gene: 9. The CDR3 is CASSLSVGGRDEQFF. For the CDR3, the DNA is TGCGCCAGCAGCTTGTCCGTGGGAGGGCGGGATGAGCAGTTCTTC.

The chain combines TRBV5-1 with TRBJ2-3; D ambiguous. The ends were cut back, 0 bases at V and 0 bases at J, with 11 bases in the middle. Germline CDR1 SGHRS, CDR2 YFSETQ. The CDR3 sequence is 16 residues long. The CDR3 coding sequence is TGCGCCAGCAGCTTGGAAGCAAGCTCTAGCACAGATACGCAGTATTTT. Amino acid sequence: CASSLEASSSTDTQYF.

The chain carries TRBV15 and TRBJ2-2; D gene uncertain. The CDR3 contains 12 residues. Germline V gene lookup returns CDR1 LNHNV and CDR2 YYDKDF (reference sequence). V dropped 1 base and J dropped 7 bases, with 4 bases sitting between them. For the CDR3, the DNA is TGTGCCACCAGCAGAGCAAACGGGGAGCTGTTTTTT. It is translated as CATSRANGELFF.

The chain carries TRBV18 and TRBJ1-6; D call uncertain. Germline V gene lookup returns CDR1 KGHSH and CDR2 LQKENI. CDR3 length equals 13 residues. V was clipped by 3 bases and J by 5 bases, with 5 bases between them. CDR3 residues: CASSPNDNSPLHF. For the CDR3, the DNA is TGTGCCAGCTCACCCAATGATAATTCACCCCTCCACTTT.

The chain recombines TRBV30 with TRBJ1-2; D gene uncertain. Germline V gene lookup returns CDR1 GTSNPN and CDR2 SVGIG (reference sequence). V dropped 3 bases and J dropped 7 bases, with 9 bases sitting between them. This CDR3 contains 11 residues. The CDR3 DNA reads as TGTGCCTGGAGCGCCCAAGGTGGCTACACCTTC. The encoded protein is CAWSAQGGYTF.